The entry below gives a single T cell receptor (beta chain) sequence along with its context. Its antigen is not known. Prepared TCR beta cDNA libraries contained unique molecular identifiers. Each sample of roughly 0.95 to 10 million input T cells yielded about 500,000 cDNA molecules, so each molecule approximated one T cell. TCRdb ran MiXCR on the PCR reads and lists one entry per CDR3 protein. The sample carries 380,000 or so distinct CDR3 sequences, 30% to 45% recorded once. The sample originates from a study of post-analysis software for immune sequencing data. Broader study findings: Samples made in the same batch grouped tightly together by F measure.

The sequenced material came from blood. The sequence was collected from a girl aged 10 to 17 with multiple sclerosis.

The CDR3 spells CASSLAGAAGDQPQHF. The CDR3 DNA reads as TGTGCCAGCAGCTTAGCGGGAGCAGCGGGAGATCAGCCCCAGCATTTT. The J gene is TRBJ1-5, the V gene TRBV7-9, with D hard to call. This CDR3 comprises 16 residues. The ends were cut back, 0 bases at V and 5 bases at J, with 14 bases in the middle. The V gene's germline CDR1 is SEHNR and CDR2 FQNEAQ (reference sequence).